This T cell receptor beta chain was found in a study of blood T cells in healthy people across ages. Study findings and constraints: The diversity estimates, figures obtained from one million T cells, were considered underestimates.

With a J-beta primer mix and a sample-barcoded 5' primer, a second PCR ran about 7 to 11 cycles. Researchers report that a template-switch adaptor with 12 random nucleotides tagged each cDNA molecule. TCRdb fed the 5' RACE reads into MiXCR, producing one record per CDR3 protein. The sample lists fewer than 750,000 distinct CDR3 sequences; 45% to 55% were seen once. In the case of this clonotype: Antigen unknown.

Peripheral blood was drawn, approximately 10 milliliters per donor. The amount of total RNA extracted per sample was at least 5.5 micrograms. The CDR3 sequence is 15 residues long. Germline V gene sequence: CDR1 SGHTA, CDR2 FQGNSA. The ends were cut back, 2 bases at V and 7 bases at J, with 12 bases in the middle. The chain couples TRBV7-2 to TRBJ1-6; D call uncertain. The receptor's source is an elderly man in good health. Material: blood. The CDR3 nucleotides read TGTGCCAGCAGCTTATGGGCCGTCCGGAATTCACCCCTCCACTTT. Translation: CASSLWAVRNSPLHF. The variable domain in full, with the rest retrieved from reference TRBV7-2 and TRBJ1-6, is GAGVSQSPSNKVTEKGKDVELRCDPISGHTALYWYRQSLGQGLEFLIYFQGNSAPDKSGLPSDRFSAERTGGSVSTLTIQRTQQEDSAVYLCASSLWAVRNSPLHFGNGTRLTVT.